The 5 T cell receptor beta chains given below trace back to one sample, sequenced in a study of PD-1 blockade in classical Hodgkin lymphoma. Measured with immunoSEQ multiplex PCR; TCRdb has only the in-frame clones, and not every one. The sample carries 150,000 or so clones, around 84% recorded once. Brentuximab vedotin exposure varied among the patients, all of whom had relapsed after autologous stem cell transplantation. This material consisted of peripheral blood mononuclear cells (PBMCs), taken before the second cycle of nivolumab. These receptors all come from a human donor with classical Hodgkin lymphoma.

This chain connects TRBV5-1 to TRBJ1-1; 8 bases fit TRBD1. Germline CDR1 reads SGHRS; CDR2 reads YFSETQ. The V segment lost 3 bases and the J segment 2 bases; nucleotides outside the gene matches: 6. The length of the CDR3 is 15 residues. CDR3 in amino acids: CASSWTGTGNTEAFF. The CDR3 bases are TGCGCCAGCAGCTGGACCGGGACAGGCAACACTGAAGCTTTCTTT.

V usage is TRBV6-6 and J usage is TRBJ2-7; no firm D call. CDR1 is MNHNY and CDR2 is SVGAGI in the germline V gene (reference sequence). CDR3 length equals 16 residues. V was trimmed by 0 bases and J by 2 bases, leaving 14 bases between them. CDR3 region: CASSYSTFGGAYEQYF. The CDR3 DNA is TGTGCCAGCAGTTACTCGACTTTCGGCGGTGCCTACGAGCAGTACTTC.

J is TRBJ2-7 and V is TRBV5-5; unclear D gene. Per germline, CDR1 SGHKS and CDR2 YYEKEE (reference sequence). V dropped 1 base and J dropped 6 bases, with 8 bases sitting between them. The CDR3 is 12 amino acids. The CDR3 loop is CASSLIWSEQYF. For the CDR3, the DNA is TGTGCCAGCAGCTTGATCTGGAGCGAGCAGTACTTC.

V is TRBV10-3 and J is TRBJ2-3; D assignment may be TRBD1 or TRBD2 (5 bases each). The CDR3 totals 14 residues. The germline gives CDR1 ENHRY, CDR2 SYGVKD. V was trimmed by 7 bases and J by 4 bases, leaving 15 bases between them. CDR3 amino acids: CAIIRDLGADTQYF. The CDR3 DNA is TGTGCCATCATCCGGGACCTGGGCGCAGATACGCAGTATTTT.

The CDR3: CAWRETGGGETQYF. The CDR3 DNA sequence: TGTGCCTGGAGGGAGACAGGTGGGGGGGAGACCCAGTACTTC. V usage is TRBV30 and J usage is TRBJ2-5, with D perhaps matching TRBD1 or TRBD2 (6 bases each). This CDR3 contains 14 residues. The V and J ends lost 3 bases and 5 bases respectively, with 16 bases between them. The germline CDR1 and CDR2 sequences are GTSNPN and SVGIG (reference sequence).